This entry lists 28 T cell receptor beta chains sequenced from one sample in a study of blood T cell repertoires in COVID-19 (TCRdb year 2020). Library method: the immunoSEQ multiplex PCR assay. Drawn from immuneACCESS, this table holds only the in-frame rearrangements with V and J called that TCRdb kept. Clones are partly lost; checked studies trace under half to an unresolved V gene and leave the rest unexplained. Here the sample has about 270,000 clones; around nine tenths occur a single time. The ten most abundant clones make up around 1.5% of the sample. The specimen was peripheral blood. The receptors were gathered from a woman aged 60-70 years who had recovered from COVID-19.

The chain combines TRBV7-2 with TRBJ1-1, with D possibly TRBD1 on 5 matching bases. The V end lost 3 bases, the J end lost 5 bases, and 19 bases lay between the germline ends. Germline CDR1 and CDR2: SGHTA and FQGNSA. This CDR3 has 16 residues. The CDR3 here is CASSLTAGRGGTEAFF. As DNA, the CDR3 is TGTGCCAGCAGCTTGACCGCAGGGCGGGGTGGGACTGAAGCTTTCTTT. Filled out from reference TRBV7-2 and TRBJ1-1, the complete variable domain reads GAGVSQSPSNKVTEKGKDVELRCDPISGHTALYWYRQSLGQGLEFLIYFQGNSAPDKSGLPSDRFSAERTGGSVSTLTIQRTQQEDSAVYLCASSLTAGRGGTEAFFGQGTRLTVV.

V and J are TRBV29-1 and TRBJ2-2; 10 bases fit TRBD1. CDR3 length: 14 amino acids. Germline assignment: CDR1 SQVTM and CDR2 ANQGSEA. V gave up 4 bases and J gave up 7 bases; unmatched junction bases: 6. The CDR3 nucleotides read TGCAGCGTTGGACAGGGGGCACAAAACGGGGAGCTGTTTTTT. This codes for CSVGQGAQNGELFF.

Points on this clone: One end of the junction varies from germline; a read error may be responsible. The V and J genes are TRBV7-7 and TRBJ2-3; TRBD1 agrees at 12 bases. The CDR3 is 16 residues long. Per germline, CDR1 SSHAT and CDR2 FNYEAQ (reference sequence). CDR3 bases: TGTGCTAGCAGCTTAGGAACGGGACAGGGGGCCGATACGCAGTATTTT. Its translation is CASSLGTGQGADTQYF.

The chain carries TRBV5-4 and TRBJ2-7, with 9 bases lining up with TRBD1. Per the germline V gene, CDR1 is SGHNT and CDR2 is YYREEE (reference sequence). J was trimmed by 6 bases and V by 4 bases; bases with no gene match: 5. This CDR3 is 13 amino acids long. CDR3 sequence: CASSPTGGGEQYF. The CDR3 nucleotides read TGTGCCAGCAGCCCTACAGGGGGCGGCGAGCAGTACTTC.

Comment on this clone: One junction end disagrees with the germline gene, perhaps due to a read error. The rearrangement joins TRBV7-7 to TRBJ1-1; D call uncertain. Germline assignment: CDR1 SSHAT and CDR2 FNYEAQ (reference sequence). The CDR3 consists of 12 residues. CDR3 residues: CASRKRNTEAFF. CDR3 DNA sequence: TGTGCTAGCAGGAAGCGGAACACTGAAGCTTTCTTT.

As concerns this clone: Other DNA sequences in this sample translate to the same CDR3. The chain employs TRBV20-1 and TRBJ1-2; no clear D gene. The V end lost 5 bases, the J end lost 1 base, and 5 bases lay between the germline ends. CDR1 is DFQATT and CDR2 is SNEGSKA in the germline V gene (reference sequence). CDR3 length: 11 amino acids. The CDR3, as DNA: TGCAGTGCTCCCGTTAACTATGGCTACACCTTC. Encoded protein: CSAPVNYGYTF.

The CDR3 region has the DNA TGTGCCAGCTCACCACCTGAAGGGGTGATCTACGAGCAGTACTTC. Translated, it gives CASSPPEGVIYEQYF. The V call is TRBV18, the J call TRBJ2-7, with a possible D match to TRBD1 (5 bases). This CDR3 is built from 15 residues. The ends were cut back, 0 bases at V and 3 bases at J, with 12 bases in the middle. Looked up from germline, CDR1 is KGHSH and CDR2 is LQKENI.

The CDR3 protein is CASSPRWGGSYNEQFF. The DNA for the CDR3 is TGTGCCAGCAGCCCCCGGTGGGGGGGCTCCTACAATGAGCAGTTCTTC. This rearrangement joins TRBV7-2 to TRBJ2-1; 7 bases align to TRBD2. J lost 0 bases, V lost 5 bases, and 7 bases had no gene match. The germline gives CDR1 SGHTA, CDR2 FQGNSA. This CDR3 spans 16 amino acids.

The chain's CDR3 is CASSFPGTDTQYF. The CDR3 nucleotides are TGTGCCAGCAGCTTCCCCGGCACAGATACGCAGTATTTT. The rearrangement uses TRBV7-3 and TRBJ2-3; D ambiguous. CDR3 length equals 13 residues. The V end lost 3 bases, the J end lost 1 base, and 5 bases lay between the germline ends. Germline-derived CDR1 and CDR2 are SGHTA and FQGTGA. Combining the CDR3 with reference TRBV7-3 and TRBJ2-3 gives the whole variable domain GAGVSQTPSNKVTEKGKYVELRCDPISGHTALYWYRQSLGQGPEFLIYFQGTGAADDSGLPNDRFFAVRPEGSVSTLKIQRTERGDSAVYLCASSFPGTDTQYFGPGTRLTVL.

This chain joins TRBV4-1 and TRBJ2-6, with TRBD1 as a possible D gene (5 bases). The CDR3 extends over 22 amino acids. Germline assignment: CDR1 MGHRA and CDR2 YSYEKL. Trimming took 0 bases from V and 0 from J, leaving 24 bases between them. CDR3 region: CASSQDSRGSVTTRSGANVLTF. The CDR3 DNA sequence: TGCGCCAGCAGCCAAGATAGTAGGGGTTCGGTAACGACCCGCTCTGGGGCCAACGTCCTGACTTTC.

V and J are TRBV7-9 and TRBJ1-2; no definite D call. This CDR3 is built from 12 residues. CDR1 is SEHNR, CDR2 FQNEAQ, per germline (reference sequence). V shed 7 bases and J shed 8 bases, with 14 bases lying between them. CDR3 loop: CASISEDVGYTF. CDR3 DNA sequence: TGTGCCAGCATATCAGAGGATGTAGGCTACACCTTC.

A word on this clone: Germline is not matched at one junction end, which may reflect a read error. The gene calls are TRBV5-1 and TRBJ1-2; 7 positions match TRBD1. Germline CDR1 is SGHRS and CDR2 is YFSETQ. The CDR3 runs 15 residues. CDR3 nucleotides: TGCGCCAGCAGCTTGGCAACGAACAGGGGAGAATACCCCCACTTC. Protein sequence: CASSLATNRGEYPHF.

The rearrangement uses TRBV12-5 and TRBJ2-1; D gene uncertain. With 6 bases removed from V and 5 bases from J, the gap between germline ends came to 11 bases. CDR1 is LGHNT, CDR2 FRNRAP, per germline. The CDR3 has 13 amino acids. CDR3 residues: CASGNPRDNEQFF. DNA for the CDR3: TGTGCTAGTGGAAATCCACGGGACAATGAGCAGTTCTTC.

The chain recombines TRBV7-9 with TRBJ2-7; TRBD1 agrees at 7 bases. After removal of 1 base from V and 3 bases from J, the junction contained 3 bases not matched to a gene. Per germline, CDR1 SEHNR and CDR2 FQNEAQ (reference sequence). The CDR3 runs to 14 residues. The CDR3 region has the DNA TGTGCCAGCAGCTTAGGCAGGGGGAACTACGAGCAGTACTTC. Translation gives CASSLGRGNYEQYF.

The chain is built from TRBV7-2 and TRBJ2-3; TRBD2 matches 8 bases. The CDR3 runs 13 residues. In germline, CDR1 is SGHTA, CDR2 FQGNSA. Trimming took 9 bases from V and 4 from J; bases not matched to a gene: 6. The CDR3 reads CASATSVPDTQYF. In DNA form, the CDR3 reads TGTGCCAGTGCGACTAGCGTCCCAGATACGCAGTATTTT.

The chain joins TRBV5-1 to TRBJ1-3; no clear D gene. Germline V CDR1 and CDR2: SGHRS, YFSETQ. Deletions cut 0 bases from V and 1 base from J, with 14 bases between. CDR3 length: 17 amino acids. The CDR3 DNA reads as TGCGCCAGCAGCTTGGGTATCTTACCCGGGTCTGGAAACACCATATATTTT. Translated, it gives CASSLGILPGSGNTIYF.

The chain combines TRBV9 with TRBJ2-6, with a possible D match to TRBD2 (5 bases). The CDR3 contains 15 residues. Trimming took off 5 bases at V and 2 bases at J, with 11 bases between the two ends. Germline V gene sequence: CDR1 SGDLS, CDR2 YYNGEE. CDR3 amino acids: CASRGEGAGANVLTF. In DNA, the CDR3 is TGTGCCAGCAGGGGTGAGGGCGCTGGGGCCAACGTCCTGACTTTC.

The chain is built from TRBV18 and TRBJ2-1, with 8 bases lining up with TRBD2. Germline V gene lookup returns CDR1 KGHSH and CDR2 LQKENI. V gave up 2 bases and J gave up 9 bases; unmatched junction bases: 9. This CDR3 has 15 residues. This CDR3 is CASSPSGLAGLEQFF. The DNA of the CDR3 is TGTGCCAGCTCACCATCAGGTCTAGCGGGCCTTGAGCAGTTCTTC.

This clone showed up just once. The chain is built from TRBV3-1 (or the pseudogene TRBV3-2) and TRBJ1-5; D not certain. Trimming removed 4 bases from V and 3 bases from J, with 10 bases in between. CDR3 length equals 14 residues. Germline CDR1 and CDR2: LGHDT and YNNKEL (reference sequence). The CDR3 sequence is CASSRQAVNQPQHF. DNA of the CDR3: TGTGCCAGCAGCCGTCAGGCAGTCAATCAGCCCCAGCATTTT.

The chain uses TRBV7-3 and TRBJ1-6; unclear D gene. Germline assignment: CDR1 SGHTA and CDR2 FQGTGA. V was pared by 3 bases and J by 7 bases, with 7 bases between. The CDR3 is made up of 13 amino acids. The CDR3 loop reads CASSLAKNSPLHF. The CDR3 DNA reads TGTGCCAGCAGCTTGGCAAAAAATTCACCCCTCCACTTT.

The chain has TRBV27 and TRBJ2-3, with 11 bases identical to TRBD2. Germline V gene data show CDR1 as MNHEY and CDR2 as SMNVEV (reference sequence). Trimming cost V 7 bases and J 0 bases; bases outside gene matches: 3. The CDR3 is 15 residues long. CDR3 sequence (DNA): TGTGCCAGCACTAGCGGGGGGCGAAGCACAGATACGCAGTATTTT. Its protein is CASTSGGRSTDTQYF.

The chain couples TRBV27 to TRBJ2-1; D not certain. Per germline, CDR1 MNHEY and CDR2 SMNVEV (reference sequence). CDR3 size: 9 residues. With 6 bases removed from V and 15 bases from J, the gap between germline ends came to 9 bases. CDR3 in DNA: TGTGCCAGCAGCCCTGCCGGGTTCTTC. This translates into CASSPAGFF.

CDR3 loop: CASSLDGWSEQFF. CDR3 DNA: TGCGCCAGCAGCCTGGACGGGTGGAGTGAGCAGTTCTTC. J is TRBJ2-1 and V is TRBV5-1, with unresolved D. V lost 4 bases to trimming and J lost 9 bases, with 14 bases between them. CDR1 SGHRS and CDR2 YFSETQ come from the germline V gene. CDR3 length: 13 residues.

This chain joins TRBV19 and TRBJ2-7; 7 bases match TRBD1. Per germline, CDR1 LNHDA and CDR2 SQIVND (reference sequence). Losses at the gene ends were 5 bases for V and 0 bases for J; bases not matched to a gene: 10. This CDR3 is built from 16 residues. The CDR3 spells CASSPGTEEYSYEQYF. The DNA of the CDR3 is TGTGCCAGTAGTCCCGGGACAGAAGAGTACTCCTACGAGCAGTACTTC.

The chain links TRBV29-1 to TRBJ1-1; 7 bases line up with TRBD1. The germline V gene has CDR1 SQVTM and CDR2 ANQGSEA. The length of the CDR3 is 11 residues. V shed 7 bases, J shed 4 bases, and the junction held 3 bases outside the gene matches. The DNA for the CDR3 is TGCAGCGCACAGGGGTTCACTGAAGCTTTCTTT. It translates to CSAQGFTEAFF.

The J gene is TRBJ1-4, the V gene TRBV7-9; no firm D call. Looked up from germline, CDR1 is SEHNR and CDR2 is FQNEAQ (reference sequence). V shed 5 bases and J shed 2 bases, with 12 bases lying between them. The CDR3 is made up of 15 amino acids. Here the CDR3 reads CASSVTSLTNEKLFF. The DNA for the CDR3 is TGTGCCAGCAGCGTAACATCTCTCACTAATGAAAAACTGTTTTTT.

The chain employs TRBV28 and TRBJ2-7; TRBD1 is a possible D gene (5 bases). The CDR3 has 15 residues. The V and J ends lost 8 bases and 1 base respectively, with 18 bases between them. The germline CDR1 and CDR2 sequences are MDHEN and SYDVKM. In DNA, the CDR3 is TGTGCCAGCTGGCTCCAAAAGGCAGGGTCCTACGAGCAGTACTTC. It yields the protein CASWLQKAGSYEQYF.

The chain employs TRBV2 and TRBJ2-2; 7 nucleotides line up with TRBD2. The germline CDR1 and CDR2 sequences are SNHLY and FYNNEI. V lost 5 bases to trimming and J lost 6 bases; unmatched junction nucleotides: 12. This CDR3 spans 16 amino acids. CDR3 protein: CASSLGGDLAAGELFF. CDR3 nucleotide sequence: TGTGCCAGCAGTCTGGGGGGGGACCTGGCGGCCGGGGAGCTGTTTTTT. Complete variable domain (other parts from reference TRBV2 and TRBJ2-2): EPEVTQTPSHQVTQMGQEVILRCVPISNHLYFYWYRQILGQKVEFLVSFYNNEISEKSEIFDDQFSVERPDGSNFTLKIRSTKLEDSAMYFCASSLGGDLAAGELFFGEGSRLTVL.